This TCR beta chain was identified during a study of shared clonotypes between healthy human individuals. About this clone: Its antigen remains unknown.

General study results and limits: Clonotypes which were not shared had lower generation probabilities than clonotypes that all four donors shared. About 5% was the fraction of naive CD4 clonotypes found shared across a few donors.

Repertoires were generated with immunoSEQ multiplex PCR, while TCRdb's copy carries only in-frame clones and drops some. The repertoire consists of 2 million to 2.5 million clones, with around 95% occurring once and the leading ten covering roughly 0.13%. Per the germline V gene, CDR1 is GTSNPN and CDR2 is SVGIG (reference sequence). CDR3 length: 12 amino acids. V lost 0 bases, J lost 6 bases, and 7 bases lay in between. The V call is TRBV30, the J call TRBJ2-3; no definite D call. This clonotype was sampled from a young man in good health. The sequenced material came from naive CD4+ T cells sorted from blood. Subset meaning: CD45RA+ positively selected. The CDR3 DNA follows: TGTGCCTGGAGTGTACAGTCCGATACGCAGTATTTT. Translating gives CAWSVQSDTQYF. The complete variable domain, with remaining parts taken from reference TRBV30 and TRBJ2-3, reads SQTIHQWPATLVQPVGSPLSLECTVEGTSNPNLYWYRQAAGRGLQLLFYSVGIGQISSEVPQNLSASRPQDRQFILSSKKLLLSDSGFYLCAWSVQSDTQYFGPGTRLTVL.